The entry that follows covers one TCR beta chain sequence. Here immunoSEQ multiplex PCR was the method, and the copy in TCRdb shows in-frame clones only, minus some. Altogether about 1,500,000 clones are present, roughly 97% being singletons, with the ten largest covering approximately 1.2%. Germline lookup yields CDR1 KGHSH and CDR2 LQKENI. J gave up 4 bases and V 3 bases, and 6 bases lay outside the gene matches. The CDR3 has 14 residues. This entry comes from a study of shared clonotypes between healthy human individuals. The gene calls are TRBV18 and TRBJ2-7, with TRBD1 matching over 7 bases. The source of this sequence is a man younger than 45 in good health. Sequences were obtained from naive CD4+ T cells sorted from blood. Subset of the sample: CD45RA+ positively selected. The CDR3 spells CASSPGTAVYEQYF. As DNA, the CDR3 is TGTGCCAGCTCACCTGGGACAGCGGTGTACGAGCAGTACTTC. The variable domain in full, with the rest retrieved from reference TRBV18 and TRBJ2-7, is NAGVMQNPRHLVRRRGQEARLRCSPMKGHSHVYWYRQLPEEGLKFMVYLQKENIIDESGMPKERFSAEFPKEGPSILRIQQVVRGDSAAYFCASSPGTAVYEQYFGPGTRLTVT.